These 21 T cell receptor beta chains originate from one sample sequenced in a study of T cell repertoires in cytomegalovirus infection. Antigen specificity for these receptors is unknown. TCRdb redid the calling of the reads with MiXCR, one entry per CDR3 protein. The table shows 55,000 to 70,000 distinct CDR3 sequences, with 33% occurring only once. Sequenced: PBMCs, sequenced either directly or after in vitro stimulation (not recorded which). The receptors derive from a human donor in good health (CMV status not recorded). Some clones in this sample may be carry-over from other donors' samples.

This clonotype turned up a few times. The V and J genes are TRBV5-6 and TRBJ2-7; D may be TRBD1 or TRBD2 (6 bases each). CDR3 size: 16 residues. CDR1 is SGHDT and CDR2 is YYEEEE in the germline V gene. The V end lost 4 bases, the J end lost 7 bases, and 24 bases lay between the germline ends. CDR3 sequence (DNA): TGTGCCAGCAGCCAGTCGGGGGCGTCCCGCCCCTGGGAGCAGTACTTC. Its protein is CASSQSGASRPWEQYF.

There are a few counts of this clonotype. V usage is TRBV7-8 and J usage is TRBJ1-1, with D possibly TRBD1 on 5 matching bases. The CDR3 is 14 residues long. The germline V gene has CDR1 SGHVS and CDR2 FQNEAQ. Trimming pared 5 bases from V and 3 bases from J, leaving 13 bases between. CDR3 amino acids: CASSPRDGYTEAFF. The CDR3 coding sequence is TGTGCCAGCAGCCCCAGGGACGGGTACACTGAAGCTTTCTTT.

This clonotype was seen only a few times. The gene calls are TRBV2 and TRBJ2-3; no clear D gene. The CDR3 has 15 residues. Germline CDR1 reads SNHLY; CDR2 reads FYNNEI. V was cut by 0 bases and J by 1 base, with 8 bases left in between. The CDR3 here is CASSEARSGTDTQYF. The CDR3, as DNA: TGTGCCAGCAGTGAAGCGCGGAGCGGCACAGATACGCAGTATTTT.

This clonotype has a count of ten or more. V and J are TRBV7-9 and TRBJ2-3; unclear D gene. This CDR3 is built from 17 residues. Per the germline V gene, CDR1 is SEHNR and CDR2 is FQNEAQ (reference sequence). Trimming left V 1 base short and J 4 bases short, with 18 bases between. CDR3 amino acids: CASSLGALVTLADTQYF. The CDR3 region has the DNA TGTGCCAGCAGCTTAGGGGCGCTGGTGACTCTGGCAGATACGCAGTATTTT.

The chain is built from TRBV6-5 and TRBJ1-1, with no clear D. The CDR3 spans 13 residues. Between the trimmed V and J ends, which lost 2 bases and 1 base, there was a span of 5 bases. CDR1 and CDR2 (germline): MNHEY, SVGAGI. Written as DNA, the CDR3 is TGTGCCAGCAGTTACAGCAGGAACACTGAAGCTTTCTTT. Protein sequence: CASSYSRNTEAFF.

This clonotype turned up a few times. The chain links TRBV19 to TRBJ2-1; D is perhaps TRBD1 (5 bases). The CDR3 runs 12 residues. Germline V lookup: CDR1 LNHDA, CDR2 SQIVND (reference sequence). The germline V and J ends were trimmed by 6 bases and 4 bases, with 7 bases remaining between them. In DNA, the CDR3 is TGTGCCAGTAGCTACAGGTACAATGAGCAGTTCTTC. As protein: CASSYRYNEQFF.

This clonotype was counted only a few times. The chain carries TRBV7-2 and TRBJ2-2; no firm D call. CDR1 is SGHTA, CDR2 FQGNSA, per germline. The CDR3 runs 15 residues. The germline V and J ends were trimmed by 5 bases and 4 bases, with 14 bases remaining between them. CDR3 DNA sequence: TGTGCCAGCAGCGTCCGACTTAGTGGCACCGGGGAGCTGTTTTTT. It specifies CASSVRLSGTGELFF. Full variable domain (rest looked up from reference TRBV7-2 and TRBJ2-2): GAGVSQSPSNKVTEKGKDVELRCDPISGHTALYWYRQSLGQGLEFLIYFQGNSAPDKSGLPSDRFSAERTGGSVSTLTIQRTQQEDSAVYLCASSVRLSGTGELFFGEGSRLTVL.

This clonotype showed up just a few times. Written as DNA, the CDR3 is TGTGCCACCAGCAGGATGCGGGGAGAGACCCAGTACTTC. Protein: CATSRMRGETQYF. The chain uses TRBV24-1 and TRBJ2-5; perhaps TRBD2 as D (6 bases). The V gene's germline CDR1 is KGHDR and CDR2 SFDVKD. CDR3 length: 13 residues. Trimming cost V 7 bases and J 4 bases, with 12 bases left between them.

This clonotype was recorded a few times. The chain employs TRBV12-3 or TRBV12-4 and TRBJ1-1; no clear D. CDR3 length: 12 amino acids. V lost 6 bases, J lost 0 bases, and 5 bases lay in between. The CDR3 DNA sequence: TGTGCCAGCAGCTCTATGAACACTGAAGCTTTCTTT. Residues: CASSSMNTEAFF.

The sample holds a few counts of this clonotype. The chain carries TRBV7-8 and TRBJ2-1; the D gene could be TRBD1 or TRBD2 (6 bases each). Deletions cut 3 bases from V and 7 bases from J, with 19 bases between. The CDR3 is 16 residues long. CDR1 and CDR2 from the germline V gene are SGHVS and FQNEAQ. The CDR3 spells CASSFRTDLARNEQFF. The CDR3 nucleotides read TGTGCCAGCAGCTTCCGGACAGATCTAGCGCGAAATGAGCAGTTCTTC. Together with reference TRBV7-8 and TRBJ2-1, the CDR3 gives the full variable domain: GAGVSQSPRYKVAKRGQDVALRCDPISGHVSLFWYQQALGQGPEFLTYFQNEAQLDKSGLPSDRFFAERPEGSVSTLKIQRTQQEDSAVYLCASSFRTDLARNEQFFGPGTRLTVL.

This clonotype was found a few times. The chain joins TRBV7-2 to TRBJ1-6, with a possible D match to TRBD1 (6 bases). The CDR3 consists of 15 residues. The germline V gene has CDR1 SGHTA and CDR2 FQGNSA. V was trimmed by 5 bases and J by 7 bases, leaving 15 bases between them. The DNA for the CDR3 is TGTGCCAGCAGCACCGTGACAGGCCAAAATTCACCCCTCCACTTT. Protein product: CASSTVTGQNSPLHF. The whole variable domain, filled in from reference TRBV7-2 and TRBJ1-6, reads GAGVSQSPSNKVTEKGKDVELRCDPISGHTALYWYRQSLGQGLEFLIYFQGNSAPDKSGLPSDRFSAERTGGSVSTLTIQRTQQEDSAVYLCASSTVTGQNSPLHFGNGTRLTVT.

This clonotype has a count of ten or more. The chain employs TRBV7-2 and TRBJ2-3; TRBD2 agrees at 8 bases. The germline gives CDR1 SGHTA, CDR2 FQGNSA. This CDR3 has 17 amino acids. Unmatched junction bases numbered 8, after V lost 2 bases and J lost 1 base. The CDR3 region is CASSLTPPGGGTDTQYF. CDR3 bases: TGTGCCAGCAGCTTAACCCCCCCGGGAGGGGGCACAGATACGCAGTATTTT.

The rearrangement joins TRBV2 to TRBJ1-3, with D unresolved. V was pared by 2 bases and J by 7 bases, with 9 bases between. This CDR3 comprises 13 residues. The V gene's germline CDR1 is SNHLY and CDR2 FYNNEI. The CDR3, as DNA: TGTGCCAGCAGTGAATCTCTGTCGAACACCATATATTTT. The encoded protein is CASSESLSNTIYF.

This clonotype was picked up a small number of times. The J gene is TRBJ1-6, the V gene TRBV11-2, with no clear D. The CDR3 is 12 residues long. Per the germline V gene, CDR1 is SGHAT and CDR2 is FQNNGV. Trimming removed 3 bases at V and 8 bases at J, with 5 bases between. The DNA of the CDR3 is TGTGCCAGCAGCTTTGTAGATTCACCCCTCCACTTT. Its translation is CASSFVDSPLHF.

The chain carries TRBV12-3 or TRBV12-4 and TRBJ1-2; D call uncertain. This CDR3 has 13 amino acids. Trimming pared 1 base from V and 8 bases from J, leaving 11 bases between. This CDR3 reads CASSLGNMGGYTF. The CDR3 nucleotides read TGTGCCAGCAGTTTAGGCAACATGGGGGGCTACACCTTC.

The chain joins TRBV7-6 to TRBJ1-4; 7 bases are shared with TRBD1. With V trimmed by 5 bases and J by 4 bases, 4 bases remained unmatched. CDR3 length equals 14 residues. Germline CDR1 reads SGHVS; CDR2 reads FNYEAQ. The CDR3 spells CASSTGTDNEKLFF. CDR3 sequence (DNA): TGTGCCAGCAGCACCGGGACAGATAATGAAAAACTGTTTTTT.

This clonotype was counted only a few times. V gene TRBV10-3 combines with J gene TRBJ1-2, with 7 bases fitting TRBD1. Losses at the gene ends were 4 bases for V and 4 bases for J; bases not matched to a gene: 9. This CDR3 contains 15 residues. Germline V gives CDR1 ENHRY, CDR2 SYGVKD. This CDR3 reads CAISAKEGAGYGYTF. For the CDR3, the DNA is TGTGCCATCAGTGCCAAAGAGGGGGCGGGCTATGGCTACACCTTC.

This clonotype appeared a few times. This rearrangement joins TRBV14 to TRBJ2-3; no clear D gene. V lost 0 bases and J lost 7, with 11 bases in between. Germline V gene sequence: CDR1 SGHDN, CDR2 FVKESK. The CDR3 is made up of 14 amino acids. DNA for the CDR3: TGTGCCAGCAGCCAAGATAATTTTCGAAATACGCAGTATTTT. It codes for CASSQDNFRNTQYF.

The chain recombines TRBV20-1 with TRBJ1-1; D is ambiguous. There are 14 residues in the CDR3. Trimming took 1 base from V and 5 from J, leaving 14 bases between them. CDR1 and CDR2 from the germline V gene are DFQATT and SNEGSKA (reference sequence). CDR3 sequence: CSARGTVRRTEAFF. CDR3 nucleotides: TGCAGTGCTAGAGGGACCGTGCGGAGAACTGAAGCTTTCTTT.

The J gene is TRBJ1-2, the V gene TRBV19; 7 bases match TRBD1. Trimming took 6 bases from V and 8 from J; bases not matched to a gene: 12. There are 14 residues in the CDR3. CDR1 and CDR2 from the germline V gene are LNHDA and SQIVND (reference sequence). The CDR3 region is CASSATGTRQGYTF. As DNA, the CDR3 is TGTGCCAGTAGCGCGACAGGGACTCGTCAGGGCTACACCTTC.

The rearrangement joins TRBV6-1 to TRBJ2-3; 10 positions agree with TRBD2. The germline V gene encodes CDR1 MNHNS and CDR2 SASEGT. The V segment lost 6 bases and the J segment 1 base; nucleotides outside the gene matches: 7. CDR3 length: 16 amino acids. Here the CDR3 DNA reads TGTGCCAGCAGGCGGGGGCTAGCGGGGGGCACAGATACGCAGTATTTT. Its protein product is CASRRGLAGGTDTQYF.